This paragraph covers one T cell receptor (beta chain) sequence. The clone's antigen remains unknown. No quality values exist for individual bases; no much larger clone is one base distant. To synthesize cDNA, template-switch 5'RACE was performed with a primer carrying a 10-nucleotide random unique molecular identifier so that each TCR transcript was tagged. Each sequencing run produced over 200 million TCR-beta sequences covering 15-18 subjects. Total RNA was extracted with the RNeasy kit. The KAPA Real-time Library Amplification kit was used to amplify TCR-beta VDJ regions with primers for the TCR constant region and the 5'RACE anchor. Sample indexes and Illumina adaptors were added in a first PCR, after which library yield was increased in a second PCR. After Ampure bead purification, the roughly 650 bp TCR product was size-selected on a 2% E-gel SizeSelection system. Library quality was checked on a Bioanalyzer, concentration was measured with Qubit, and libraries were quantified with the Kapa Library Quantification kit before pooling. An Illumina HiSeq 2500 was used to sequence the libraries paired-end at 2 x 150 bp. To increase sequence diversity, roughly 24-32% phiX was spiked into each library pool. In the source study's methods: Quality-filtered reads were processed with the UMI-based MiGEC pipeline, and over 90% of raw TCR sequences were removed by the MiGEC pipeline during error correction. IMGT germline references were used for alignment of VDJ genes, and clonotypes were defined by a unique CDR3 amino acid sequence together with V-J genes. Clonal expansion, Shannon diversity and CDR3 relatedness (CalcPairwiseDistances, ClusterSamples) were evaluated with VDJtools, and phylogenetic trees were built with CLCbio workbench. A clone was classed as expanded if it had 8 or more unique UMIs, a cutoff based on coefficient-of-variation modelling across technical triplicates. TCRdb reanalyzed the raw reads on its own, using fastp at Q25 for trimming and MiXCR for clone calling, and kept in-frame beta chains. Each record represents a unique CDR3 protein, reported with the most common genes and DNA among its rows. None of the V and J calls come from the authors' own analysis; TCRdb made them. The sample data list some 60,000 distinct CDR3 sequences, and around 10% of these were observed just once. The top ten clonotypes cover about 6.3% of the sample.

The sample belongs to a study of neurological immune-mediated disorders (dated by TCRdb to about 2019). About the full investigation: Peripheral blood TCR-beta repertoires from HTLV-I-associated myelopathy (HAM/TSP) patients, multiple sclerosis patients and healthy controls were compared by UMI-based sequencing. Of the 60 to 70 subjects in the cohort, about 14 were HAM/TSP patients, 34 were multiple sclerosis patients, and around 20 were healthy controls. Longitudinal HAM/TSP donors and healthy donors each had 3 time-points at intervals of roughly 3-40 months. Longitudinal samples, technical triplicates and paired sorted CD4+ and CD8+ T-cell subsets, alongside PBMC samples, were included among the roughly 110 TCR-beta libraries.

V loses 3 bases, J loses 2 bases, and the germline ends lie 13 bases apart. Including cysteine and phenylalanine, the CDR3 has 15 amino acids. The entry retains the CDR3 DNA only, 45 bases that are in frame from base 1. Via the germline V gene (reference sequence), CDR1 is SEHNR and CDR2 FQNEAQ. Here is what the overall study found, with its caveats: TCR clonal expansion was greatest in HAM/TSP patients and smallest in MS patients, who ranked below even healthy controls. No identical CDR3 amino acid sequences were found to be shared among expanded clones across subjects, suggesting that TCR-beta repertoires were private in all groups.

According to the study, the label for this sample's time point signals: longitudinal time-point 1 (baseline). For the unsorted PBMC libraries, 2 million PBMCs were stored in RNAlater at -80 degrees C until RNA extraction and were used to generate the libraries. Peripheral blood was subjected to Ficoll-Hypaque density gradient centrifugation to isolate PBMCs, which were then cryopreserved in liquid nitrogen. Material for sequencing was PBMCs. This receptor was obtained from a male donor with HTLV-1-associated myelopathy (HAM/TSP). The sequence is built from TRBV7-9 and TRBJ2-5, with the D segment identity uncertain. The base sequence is TGTGCCAGCAGCTTCTCGGGCAGAAATCAAGAGACCCAGTACTTC. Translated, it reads CASSFSGRNQETQYF.